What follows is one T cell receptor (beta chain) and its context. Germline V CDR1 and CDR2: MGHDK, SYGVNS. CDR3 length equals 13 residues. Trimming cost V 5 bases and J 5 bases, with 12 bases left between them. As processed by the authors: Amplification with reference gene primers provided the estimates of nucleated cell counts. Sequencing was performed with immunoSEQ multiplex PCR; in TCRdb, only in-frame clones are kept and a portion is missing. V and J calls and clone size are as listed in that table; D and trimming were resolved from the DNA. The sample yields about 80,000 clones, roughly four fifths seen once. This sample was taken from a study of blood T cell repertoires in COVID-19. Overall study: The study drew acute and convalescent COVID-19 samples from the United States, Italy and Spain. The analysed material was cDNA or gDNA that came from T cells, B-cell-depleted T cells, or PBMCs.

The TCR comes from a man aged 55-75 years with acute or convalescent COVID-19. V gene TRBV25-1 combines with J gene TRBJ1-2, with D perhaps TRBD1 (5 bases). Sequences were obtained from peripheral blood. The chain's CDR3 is CASSRGLGYGYTF. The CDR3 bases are TGTGCCAGCAGTAGGGGCCTGGGATATGGCTACACCTTC.